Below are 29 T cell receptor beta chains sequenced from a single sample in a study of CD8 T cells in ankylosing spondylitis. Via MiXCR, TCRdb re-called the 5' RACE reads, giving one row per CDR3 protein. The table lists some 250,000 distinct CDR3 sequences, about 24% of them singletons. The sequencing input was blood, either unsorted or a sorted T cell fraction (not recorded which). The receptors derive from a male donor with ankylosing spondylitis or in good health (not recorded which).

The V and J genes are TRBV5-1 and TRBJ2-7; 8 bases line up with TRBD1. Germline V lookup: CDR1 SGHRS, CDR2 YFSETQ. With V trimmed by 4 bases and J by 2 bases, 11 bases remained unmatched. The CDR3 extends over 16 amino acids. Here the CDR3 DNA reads TGCGCCAGCAGCCCGAACCCCGGGACAGGAGCCTACGAGCAGTACTTC. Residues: CASSPNPGTGAYEQYF.

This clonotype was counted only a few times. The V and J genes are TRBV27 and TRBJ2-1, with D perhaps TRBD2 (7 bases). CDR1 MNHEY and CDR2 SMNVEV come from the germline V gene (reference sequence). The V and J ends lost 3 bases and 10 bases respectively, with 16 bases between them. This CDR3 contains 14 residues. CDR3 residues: CASSLGGPPREQFF. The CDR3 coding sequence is TGTGCCAGCAGTTTGGGGGGGCCGCCGCGAGAGCAGTTCTTC.

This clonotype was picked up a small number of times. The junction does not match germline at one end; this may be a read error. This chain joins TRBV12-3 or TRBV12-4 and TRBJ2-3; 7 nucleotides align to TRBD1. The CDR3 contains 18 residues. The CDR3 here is CTSSLARSGRGFTDTQYF. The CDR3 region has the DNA TGTACCAGCAGTTTAGCGCGTAGTGGCAGGGGGTTCACAGATACGCAGTATTTT.

The CDR3 region is CASSAGTSGGPYQETQYF. CDR3 in DNA: TGTGCCAGCAGCGCTGGGACTAGCGGGGGGCCGTACCAAGAGACCCAGTACTTC. The V and J genes are TRBV9 and TRBJ2-5; 15 bases align to TRBD2. Trimming removed 3 bases from V and 0 bases from J; junction bases left unmatched: 6. Germline V lookup: CDR1 SGDLS, CDR2 YYNGEE. The CDR3 runs to 18 residues.

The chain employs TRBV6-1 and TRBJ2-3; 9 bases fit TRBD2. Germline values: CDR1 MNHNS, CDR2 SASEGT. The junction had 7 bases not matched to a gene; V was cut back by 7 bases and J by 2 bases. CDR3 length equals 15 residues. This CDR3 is CASMERGASTDTQYF. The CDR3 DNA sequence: TGTGCCAGCATGGAGCGGGGGGCGTCCACAGATACGCAGTATTTT.

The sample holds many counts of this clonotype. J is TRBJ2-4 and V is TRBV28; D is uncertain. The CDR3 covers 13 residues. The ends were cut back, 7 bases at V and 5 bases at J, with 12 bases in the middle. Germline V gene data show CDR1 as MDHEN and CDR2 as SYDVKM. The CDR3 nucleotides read TGTGCCAGCAACATCGTGGCAGAAAACATTCAGTACTTC. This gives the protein CASNIVAENIQYF.

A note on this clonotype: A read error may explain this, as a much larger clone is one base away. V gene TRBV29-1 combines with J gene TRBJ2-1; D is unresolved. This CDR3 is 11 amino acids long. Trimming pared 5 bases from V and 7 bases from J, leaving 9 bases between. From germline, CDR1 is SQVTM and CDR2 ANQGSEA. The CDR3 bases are TGCAGCGTTATGGCAATAAATGAGCAGTTCTTC. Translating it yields CSVMAINEQFF.

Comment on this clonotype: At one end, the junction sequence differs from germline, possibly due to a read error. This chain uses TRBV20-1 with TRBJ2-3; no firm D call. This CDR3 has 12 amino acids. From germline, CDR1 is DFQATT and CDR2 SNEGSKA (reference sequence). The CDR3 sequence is CSATVSTDKQYF. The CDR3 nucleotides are TGCAGTGCTACCGTGAGCACAGATAAGCAGTATTTT.

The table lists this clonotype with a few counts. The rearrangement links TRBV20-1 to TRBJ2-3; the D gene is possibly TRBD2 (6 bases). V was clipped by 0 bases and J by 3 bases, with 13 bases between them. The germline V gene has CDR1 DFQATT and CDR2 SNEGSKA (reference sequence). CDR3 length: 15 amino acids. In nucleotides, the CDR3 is TGCAGTGCTAGAGATTGGGGACTCCAAACAGATACGCAGTATTTT. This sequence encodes CSARDWGLQTDTQYF.

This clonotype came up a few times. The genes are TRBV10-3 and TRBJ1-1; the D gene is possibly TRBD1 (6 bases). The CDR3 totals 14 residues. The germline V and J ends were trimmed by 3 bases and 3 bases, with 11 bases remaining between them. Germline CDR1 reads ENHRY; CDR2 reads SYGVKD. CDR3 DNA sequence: TGTGCCATCAGTGATCCAGGGGCGGACACTGAAGCTTTCTTT. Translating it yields CAISDPGADTEAFF.

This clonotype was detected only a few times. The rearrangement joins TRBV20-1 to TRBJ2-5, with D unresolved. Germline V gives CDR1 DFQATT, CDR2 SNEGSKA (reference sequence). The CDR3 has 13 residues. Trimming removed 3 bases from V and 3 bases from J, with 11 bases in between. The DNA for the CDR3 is TGCAGTGCTAGTTTTCGACCCGAAGAGACCCAGTACTTC. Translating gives CSASFRPEETQYF.

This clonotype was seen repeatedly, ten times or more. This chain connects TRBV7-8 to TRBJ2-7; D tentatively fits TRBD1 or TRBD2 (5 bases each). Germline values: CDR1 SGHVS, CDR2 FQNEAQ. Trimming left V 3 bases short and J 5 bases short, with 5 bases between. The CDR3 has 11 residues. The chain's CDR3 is CASSLGDEQYF. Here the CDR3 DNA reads TGTGCCAGCAGCTTGGGGGACGAGCAGTACTTC.

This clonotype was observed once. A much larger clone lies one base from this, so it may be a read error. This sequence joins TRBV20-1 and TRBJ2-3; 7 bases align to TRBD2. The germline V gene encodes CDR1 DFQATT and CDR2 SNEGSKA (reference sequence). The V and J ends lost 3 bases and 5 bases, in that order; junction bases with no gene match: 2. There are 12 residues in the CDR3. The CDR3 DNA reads TGCAGTGCTAGTGGGGGGGTAGATACGCAGTATTTT. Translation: CSASGGVDTQYF.

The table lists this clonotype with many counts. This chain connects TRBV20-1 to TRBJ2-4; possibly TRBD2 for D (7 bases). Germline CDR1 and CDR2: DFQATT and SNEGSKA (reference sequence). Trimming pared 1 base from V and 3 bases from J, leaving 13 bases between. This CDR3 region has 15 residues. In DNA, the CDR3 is TGCAGTGCTAGAGTGGGGGGGCTGGGCAAAAACATTCAGTACTTC. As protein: CSARVGGLGKNIQYF.

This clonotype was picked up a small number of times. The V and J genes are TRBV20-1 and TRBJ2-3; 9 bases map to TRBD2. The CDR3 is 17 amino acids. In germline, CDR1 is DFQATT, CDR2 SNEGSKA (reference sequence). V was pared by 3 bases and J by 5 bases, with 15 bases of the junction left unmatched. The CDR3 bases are TGCAGTGCTAGTATGCTAGCGGGACTCCTGATGAGAGATACGCAGTATTTT. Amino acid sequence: CSASMLAGLLMRDTQYF.

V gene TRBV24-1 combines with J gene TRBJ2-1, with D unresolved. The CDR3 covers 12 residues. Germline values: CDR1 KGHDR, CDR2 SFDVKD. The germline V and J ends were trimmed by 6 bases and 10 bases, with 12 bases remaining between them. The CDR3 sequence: CATSRPPGEQFF. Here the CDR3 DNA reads TGTGCCACCAGTCGCCCTCCCGGGGAGCAGTTCTTC.

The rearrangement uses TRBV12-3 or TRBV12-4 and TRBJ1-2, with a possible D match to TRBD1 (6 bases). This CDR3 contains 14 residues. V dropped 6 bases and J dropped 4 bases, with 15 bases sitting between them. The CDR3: CASSPVEGGYGYTF. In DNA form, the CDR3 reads TGTGCCAGCAGCCCGGTGGAGGGGGGCTATGGCTACACCTTC.

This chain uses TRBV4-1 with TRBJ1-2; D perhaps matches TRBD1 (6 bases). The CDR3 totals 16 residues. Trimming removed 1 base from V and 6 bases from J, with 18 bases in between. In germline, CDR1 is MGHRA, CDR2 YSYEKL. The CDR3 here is CASSQVGYGQRDGYTF. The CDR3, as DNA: TGCGCCAGCAGCCAAGTGGGATATGGACAGAGGGATGGCTACACCTTC.

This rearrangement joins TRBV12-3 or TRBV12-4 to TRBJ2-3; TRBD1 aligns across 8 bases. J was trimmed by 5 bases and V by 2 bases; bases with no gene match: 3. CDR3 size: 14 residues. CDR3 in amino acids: CASSLQGARDTQYF. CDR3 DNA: TGTGCCAGCAGTTTACAGGGGGCGAGAGATACGCAGTATTTT.

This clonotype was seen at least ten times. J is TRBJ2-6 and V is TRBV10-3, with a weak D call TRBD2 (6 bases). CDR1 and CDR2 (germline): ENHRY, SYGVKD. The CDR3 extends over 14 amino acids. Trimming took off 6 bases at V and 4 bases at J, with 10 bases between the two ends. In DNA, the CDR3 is TGTGCCATCAGACTAGCATCCGGGGCCAACGTCCTGACTTTC. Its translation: CAIRLASGANVLTF.

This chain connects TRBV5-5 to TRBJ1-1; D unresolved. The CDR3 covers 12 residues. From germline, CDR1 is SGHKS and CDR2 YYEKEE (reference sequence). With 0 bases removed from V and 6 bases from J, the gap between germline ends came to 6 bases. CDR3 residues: CASSLEKAEAFF. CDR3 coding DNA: TGTGCCAGCAGCTTGGAGAAGGCTGAAGCTTTCTTT.

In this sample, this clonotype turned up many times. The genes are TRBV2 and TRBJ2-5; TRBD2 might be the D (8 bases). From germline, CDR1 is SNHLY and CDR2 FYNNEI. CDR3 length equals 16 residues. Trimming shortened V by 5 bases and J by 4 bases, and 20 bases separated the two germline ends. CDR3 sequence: CASSSGGDSGSETQYF. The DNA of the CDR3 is TGTGCCAGCAGTTCCGGGGGGGACAGTGGGTCAGAGACCCAGTACTTC.

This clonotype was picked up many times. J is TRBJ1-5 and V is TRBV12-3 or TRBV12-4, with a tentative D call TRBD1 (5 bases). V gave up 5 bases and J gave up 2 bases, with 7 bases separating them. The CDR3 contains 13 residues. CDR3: CASSKGGNQPQHF. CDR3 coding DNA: TGTGCCAGCAGTAAAGGGGGCAATCAGCCCCAGCATTTT.

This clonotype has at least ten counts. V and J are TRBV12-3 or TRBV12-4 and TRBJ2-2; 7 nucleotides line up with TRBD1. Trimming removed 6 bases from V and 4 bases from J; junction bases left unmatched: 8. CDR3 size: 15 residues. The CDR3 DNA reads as TGTGCCAGCAGAAATTACAGGGGCGGCACCGGGGAGCTGTTTTTT. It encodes CASRNYRGGTGELFF.

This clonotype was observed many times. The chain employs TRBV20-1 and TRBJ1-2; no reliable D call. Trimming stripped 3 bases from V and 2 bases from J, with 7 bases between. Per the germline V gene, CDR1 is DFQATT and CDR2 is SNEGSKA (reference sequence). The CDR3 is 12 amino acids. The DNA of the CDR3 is TGCAGTGCTAGTTCCGGCAACTATGGCTACACCTTC. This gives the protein CSASSGNYGYTF.

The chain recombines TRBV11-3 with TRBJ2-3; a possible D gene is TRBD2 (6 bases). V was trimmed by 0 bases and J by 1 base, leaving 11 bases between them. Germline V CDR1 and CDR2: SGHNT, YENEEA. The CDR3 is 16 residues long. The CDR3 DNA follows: TGTGCCAGCAGCTTAGAGCTAACGGGGGGCACAGATACGCAGTATTTT. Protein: CASSLELTGGTDTQYF.

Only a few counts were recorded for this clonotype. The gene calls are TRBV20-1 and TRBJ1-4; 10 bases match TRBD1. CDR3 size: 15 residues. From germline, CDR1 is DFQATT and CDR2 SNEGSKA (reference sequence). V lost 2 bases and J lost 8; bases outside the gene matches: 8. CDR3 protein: CSARFAGTGDEKLFF. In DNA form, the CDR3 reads TGCAGTGCTAGATTCGCCGGGACAGGGGACGAAAAACTGTTTTTT.

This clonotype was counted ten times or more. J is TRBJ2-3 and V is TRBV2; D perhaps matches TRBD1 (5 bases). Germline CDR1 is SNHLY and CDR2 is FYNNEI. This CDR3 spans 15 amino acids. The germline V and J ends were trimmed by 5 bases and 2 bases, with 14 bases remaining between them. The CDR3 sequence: CASSQKTVDTDTQYF. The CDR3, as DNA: TGTGCCAGCAGTCAGAAGACAGTCGACACAGATACGCAGTATTTT.

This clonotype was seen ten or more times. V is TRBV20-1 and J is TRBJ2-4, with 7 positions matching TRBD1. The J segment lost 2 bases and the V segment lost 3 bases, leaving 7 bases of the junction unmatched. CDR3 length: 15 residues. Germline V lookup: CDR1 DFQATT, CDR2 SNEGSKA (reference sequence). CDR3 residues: CSASTTGETKNIQYF. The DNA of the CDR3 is TGCAGTGCTAGTACCACAGGGGAAACCAAAAACATTCAGTACTTC.